The sequence of this TCR beta chain was determined in a study of blood T cell repertoires in COVID-19. In germline, CDR1 is SNHLY, CDR2 FYNNEI. This CDR3 has 14 amino acids. The V gene end was trimmed by 6 bases and the J gene end by 4 bases; junction bases not matched to a gene: 8. Original processing notes: Nucleated cell counts were estimated from reference gene primer amplification. TCRdb keeps only in-frame clones here, not all; method: immunoSEQ multiplex PCR. V and J calls and clone size are copied from that table; D and trimming were computed from the DNA. Among approximately 200,000 clones, around 87% were seen once, and the ten largest hold approximately 2.1%.

Sequencing used PBMCs or T cells enriched from blood (not recorded which). This chain joins TRBV2 and TRBJ1-2; 7 positions agree with TRBD1. The receptor's source is a woman in her twenties or thirties who had recovered from COVID-19. The CDR3 DNA reads as TGTGCCAGCAGCAAGGGACAGCTAACCTATGGCTACACCTTC. As protein: CASSKGQLTYGYTF.